Sequencing of this T cell receptor beta chain was carried out in a study of T cell responses to AZD1222 COVID-19 vaccine. Study-level points and caveats: Spike was spanned by vaccine-associated CD4 TCRs, with dominance at 160-218 and 743-854. The peak T cell response came first, and repertoires were sampled only after it.

Method: immunoSEQ multiplex PCR; TCRdb's copy keeps in-frame clones and lacks some. The table lists roughly 90,000 clones, about nine tenths of them singletons, with 4.5% in the top ten. This clone has only one observation. Its specificity is unknown. Trimming at V came to 4 bases and at J to 4 bases, leaving 3 bases not matched to a gene. Germline V gives CDR1 LGHDT, CDR2 YNNKEL (reference sequence). The CDR3 extends over 13 amino acids. The starting material was peripheral blood, obtained on day 0 of MenACWY control vaccination. The TCR sequence derives from an adult in good health. The V gene is TRBV3-1 (or the pseudogene TRBV3-2), the J gene TRBJ1-1; 7 nucleotides align to TRBD1. CDR3 residues: CASSLQGVTEAFF. CDR3 nucleotides: TGTGCCAGCAGCCTCCAGGGGGTCACTGAAGCTTTCTTT.